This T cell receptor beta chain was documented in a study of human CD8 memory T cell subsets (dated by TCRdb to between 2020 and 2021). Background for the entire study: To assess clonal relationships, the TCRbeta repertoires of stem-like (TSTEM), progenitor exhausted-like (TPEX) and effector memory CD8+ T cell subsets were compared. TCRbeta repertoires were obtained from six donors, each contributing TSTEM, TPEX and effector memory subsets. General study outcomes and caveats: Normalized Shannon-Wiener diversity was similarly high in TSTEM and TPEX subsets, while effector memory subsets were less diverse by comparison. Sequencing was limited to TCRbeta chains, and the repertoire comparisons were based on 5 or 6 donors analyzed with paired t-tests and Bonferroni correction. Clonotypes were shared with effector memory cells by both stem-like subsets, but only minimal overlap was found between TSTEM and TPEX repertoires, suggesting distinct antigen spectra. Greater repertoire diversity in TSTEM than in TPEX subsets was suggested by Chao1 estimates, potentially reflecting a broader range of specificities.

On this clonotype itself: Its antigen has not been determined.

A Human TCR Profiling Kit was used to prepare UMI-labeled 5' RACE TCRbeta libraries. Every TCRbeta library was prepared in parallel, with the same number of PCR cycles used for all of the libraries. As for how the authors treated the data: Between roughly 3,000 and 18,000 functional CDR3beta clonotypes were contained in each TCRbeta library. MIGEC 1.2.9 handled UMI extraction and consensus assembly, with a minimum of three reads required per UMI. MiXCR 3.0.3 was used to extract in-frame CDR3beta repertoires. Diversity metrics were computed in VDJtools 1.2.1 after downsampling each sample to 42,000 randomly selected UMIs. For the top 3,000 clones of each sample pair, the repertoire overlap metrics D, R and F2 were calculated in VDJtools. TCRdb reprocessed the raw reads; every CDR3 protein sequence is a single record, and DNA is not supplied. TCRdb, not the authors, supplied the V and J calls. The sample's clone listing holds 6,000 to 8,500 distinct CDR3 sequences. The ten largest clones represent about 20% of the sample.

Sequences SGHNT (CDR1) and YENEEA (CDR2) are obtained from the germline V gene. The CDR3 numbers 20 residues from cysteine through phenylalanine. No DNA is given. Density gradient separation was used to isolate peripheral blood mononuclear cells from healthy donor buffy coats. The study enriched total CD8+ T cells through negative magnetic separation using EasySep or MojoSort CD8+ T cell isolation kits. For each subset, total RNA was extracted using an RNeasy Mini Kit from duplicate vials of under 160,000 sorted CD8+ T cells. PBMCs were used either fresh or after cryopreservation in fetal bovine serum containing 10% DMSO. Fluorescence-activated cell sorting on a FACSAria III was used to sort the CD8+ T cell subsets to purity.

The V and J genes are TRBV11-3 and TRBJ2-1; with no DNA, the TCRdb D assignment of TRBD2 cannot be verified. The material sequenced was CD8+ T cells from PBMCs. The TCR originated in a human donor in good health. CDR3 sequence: CASSSPTGPEGLVGRNEQFF.